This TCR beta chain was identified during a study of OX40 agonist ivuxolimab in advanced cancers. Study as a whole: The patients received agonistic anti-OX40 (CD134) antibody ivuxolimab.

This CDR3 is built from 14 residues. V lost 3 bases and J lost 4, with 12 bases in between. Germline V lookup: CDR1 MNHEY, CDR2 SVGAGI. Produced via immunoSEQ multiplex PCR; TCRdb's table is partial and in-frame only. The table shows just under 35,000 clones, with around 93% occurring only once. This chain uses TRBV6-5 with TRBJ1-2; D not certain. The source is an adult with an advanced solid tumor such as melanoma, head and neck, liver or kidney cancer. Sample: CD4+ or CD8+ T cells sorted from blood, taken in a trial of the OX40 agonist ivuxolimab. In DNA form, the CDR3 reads TGTGCCAGCAGTTATCCCGGACGGTCCTATGGCTACACCTTC. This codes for CASSYPGRSYGYTF.